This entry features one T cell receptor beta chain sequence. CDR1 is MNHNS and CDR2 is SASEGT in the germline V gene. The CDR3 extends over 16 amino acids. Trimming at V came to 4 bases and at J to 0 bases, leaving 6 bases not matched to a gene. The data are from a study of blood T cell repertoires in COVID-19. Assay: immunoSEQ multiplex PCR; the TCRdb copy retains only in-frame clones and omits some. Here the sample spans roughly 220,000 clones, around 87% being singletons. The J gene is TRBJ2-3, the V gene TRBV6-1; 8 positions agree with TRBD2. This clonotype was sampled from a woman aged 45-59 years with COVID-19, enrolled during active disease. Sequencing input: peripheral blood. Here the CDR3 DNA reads TGTGCCAGCAGTGCCGGGACTAGGTCTAGCACAGATACGCAGTATTTT. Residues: CASSAGTRSSTDTQYF.